This TCR beta chain was obtained from a study of naive and memory T cell subsets. Findings and limits, study-wide: Findings for naive and memory subsets could not be checked against ground truth. Diversity fell and Gini index rose from naive through CM, EM, EMRA. TCR abundance followed a power law differing between naive and memory subsets.

On this clonotype itself: Its specificity is unknown.

Four subsets defined by CD45RA and CD27 were sorted after CD3, CD4, CD8 and live/dead staining. Germline V lookup: CDR1 SNHLY, CDR2 FYNNEI. The CDR3 loop spans 10 amino acids. The V and J ends lost 5 bases and 3 bases respectively, with 2 bases between them. An equimolar mix of two oligonucleotides served as the beta constant-region primer for TRBC1 and TRBC2. Ligated cDNA was amplified by four rounds of PCR with nested alpha and beta constant-region primers and SP2. Via MiXCR, TCRdb re-called the UMI-ligation and nested PCR reads, giving one row per CDR3 protein. The sample shows 10,000 or so distinct CDR3 sequences, roughly 5.7% of them seen only once.

This receptor was taken from a human donor in good health. The chain carries TRBV2 and TRBJ2-7; D not resolved. Sequencing used CD4+ TEMRA cells from blood. Subset indicated: effector memory re-expressing CD45RA, CD45RA+ CD27-. The chain's CDR3 is CASSNYEQYF. For the CDR3, the DNA is TGTGCCAGCAGTAACTACGAGCAGTACTTC.